Below, 13 T cell receptor beta chains from the same sample are listed, as sequenced in a study of shared clonotypes between healthy human individuals. Naive CD8 cells lacked CD45RO, underwent positive selection for CCR7 and left out terminally differentiated effector memory CD45RA+ cells. This table comes from immunoSEQ multiplex PCR, and its TCRdb copy is limited to in-frame clones, with some not included. In the table there are 660,000 or so clones, 95% to 97% of which are singletons. Sequenced: naive CD8+ T cells sorted from blood. The origin of the receptors is a woman in her 30s in good health.

With respect to this clone: The same CDR3 is also encoded by other DNA sequences in this sample. This rearrangement joins TRBV11-2 to TRBJ1-5; D unresolved. Trimming cost V 4 bases and J 5 bases, with 6 bases left between them. The CDR3 is 12 amino acids. The V gene's germline CDR1 is SGHAT and CDR2 FQNNGV. CDR3 DNA sequence: TGTGCCAGCAGCTCCGGAGATCAGCCCCAGCATTTT. Translation gives CASSSGDQPQHF.

The sample holds one count of this clone. J is TRBJ2-2 and V is TRBV28, with D perhaps matching TRBD1 or TRBD2 (5 bases each). Germline V gene lookup returns CDR1 MDHEN and CDR2 SYDVKM. The CDR3 loop spans 19 amino acids. V was trimmed by 5 bases and J by 4 bases, leaving 26 bases between them. The CDR3, as DNA: TGTGCCAGCAGTGATCCGGGTCGTAACCTAAGGGACCTCACCGGGGAGCTGTTTTTT. Protein sequence: CASSDPGRNLRDLTGELFF.

V and J are TRBV7-9 and TRBJ2-7, with 9 bases fitting TRBD2. J was trimmed by 5 bases and V by 5 bases; bases with no gene match: 7. The germline V gene has CDR1 SEHNR and CDR2 FQNEAQ (reference sequence). This CDR3 has 14 residues. In nucleotides, the CDR3 is TGTGCCAGCAGCCGACTCCGGACTAGCGACGAGCAGTACTTC. It encodes CASSRLRTSDEQYF.

This clone showed up just once. The gene calls are TRBV29-1 and TRBJ1-2; 7 bases agree with TRBD1. Per the germline V gene, CDR1 is SQVTM and CDR2 is ANQGSEA. The CDR3 sequence is 13 residues long. V shed 4 bases, J shed 3 bases, and the junction held 5 bases outside the gene matches. The CDR3 protein is CSVVDDRDYGYTF. DNA for the CDR3: TGCAGCGTTGTTGACGACAGGGACTATGGCTACACCTTC.

The rearrangement joins TRBV7-6 to TRBJ2-7; tentative D call: TRBD2 (5 bases). Per the germline V gene, CDR1 is SGHVS and CDR2 is FNYEAQ. Trimming removed 5 bases from V and 1 base from J, with 15 bases in between. The CDR3 sequence is 15 residues long. The DNA of the CDR3 is TGTGCCAGCAGCCCCGGGGTCGGGGAGTCCTACGAGCAGTACTTC. Its protein product is CASSPGVGESYEQYF.

This clone was picked up one time. V usage is TRBV28 and J usage is TRBJ2-5; 9 bases are a match to TRBD2. CDR3 length: 16 amino acids. The V gene end was trimmed by 4 bases and the J gene end by 7 bases; junction bases not matched to a gene: 13. The germline V gene encodes CDR1 MDHEN and CDR2 SYDVKM. CDR3 region: CASSSPGLASWGTQYF. Written as DNA, the CDR3 is TGTGCCAGCAGTTCCCCGGGACTAGCTTCGTGGGGGACCCAGTACTTC.

This sequence joins TRBV10-1 and TRBJ2-1, with D possibly TRBD2 on 6 matching bases. V was trimmed by 3 bases and J by 5 bases, leaving 17 bases between them. This CDR3 region has 16 residues. Germline CDR1 WNHNN, CDR2 SYGVQD (reference sequence). CDR3 in amino acids: CASSETAEGINNEQFF. As DNA, the CDR3 is TGCGCCAGCAGTGAAACGGCGGAGGGGATTAACAATGAGCAGTTCTTC.

In DNA, the CDR3 is TGTGCCAGCAGTGTTTCTTGGAACACCGGGGAGCTGTTTTTT. Translation: CASSVSWNTGELFF. The chain employs TRBV27 and TRBJ2-2; D not resolved. The germline V and J ends were trimmed by 5 bases and 1 base, with 8 bases remaining between them. Germline lookup yields CDR1 MNHEY and CDR2 SMNVEV (reference sequence). The CDR3 is 14 amino acids.

The rearrangement joins TRBV20-1 to TRBJ2-7; the D is unclear. In germline, CDR1 is DFQATT, CDR2 SNEGSKA (reference sequence). The CDR3 covers 10 residues. V lost 7 bases and J 3 bases, leaving 7 bases between the germline ends. CDR3 nucleotides: TGCAGTGGACTGGACTACGAGCAGTACTTC. It specifies CSGLDYEQYF.

The V gene is TRBV6-5, the J gene TRBJ2-5; weak D call: TRBD1 (5 bases). Germline CDR1 reads MNHEY; CDR2 reads SVGAGI. The CDR3 extends over 15 amino acids. Trimming stripped 6 bases from V and 3 bases from J, with 17 bases between. The CDR3 DNA reads TGTGCCAGCAGCCTTACGGTCGAGACAGAAGAGACCCAGTACTTC. This sequence encodes CASSLTVETEETQYF.

The genes are TRBV27 and TRBJ2-1; D may be TRBD1 or TRBD2 (5 bases each). Between the trimmed V and J ends, which lost 7 bases and 6 bases, there was a span of 13 bases. CDR3 length equals 13 residues. Germline V lookup: CDR1 MNHEY, CDR2 SMNVEV (reference sequence). CDR3 sequence: CASNPGPSNEQFF. Here the CDR3 DNA reads TGTGCCAGCAACCCGGGACCTTCCAATGAGCAGTTCTTC.

This sequence joins TRBV7-9 and TRBJ2-7; D is perhaps TRBD2 (5 bases). Germline CDR1 SEHNR, CDR2 FQNEAQ (reference sequence). This CDR3 spans 13 amino acids. V was trimmed by 1 base and J by 3 bases, leaving 7 bases between them. DNA for the CDR3: TGTGCCAGCAGCTTAGGACGGGACTACGAGCAGTACTTC. It specifies CASSLGRDYEQYF.

This clone was seen a few times. Other DNA sequences from this sample encode an identical CDR3 as well. This chain joins TRBV27 and TRBJ2-7; 13 bases align to TRBD2. Germline CDR1 reads MNHEY; CDR2 reads SMNVEV (reference sequence). This CDR3 contains 15 residues. Trimming removed 5 bases from V and 2 bases from J; junction bases left unmatched: 3. CDR3 bases: TGTGCCAGCAGTCCCGGGACTAGCGGGACCTACGAGCAGTACTTC. It is translated as CASSPGTSGTYEQYF.